Presented here are 13 T cell receptor beta chains from one specimen sequenced in a study of metastatic and nonmetastatic thyroid tumors. No treatment had been given to any patient before thyroid surgery. TCRdb called clones again from the PCR reads with MiXCR. This sample carries approximately 9,000 clones, 35% to 45% of them seen once, and the ten largest clones take approximately 21%. The sample consisted of tumor tissue. The source of these receptors is a female donor with papillary thyroid cancer or a benign thyroid nodule (not recorded which). Some clones in this sample may be carry-over from other donors' samples.

Only a few counts were recorded for this clone. The chain couples TRBV28 to TRBJ2-5; 12 bases line up with TRBD1. CDR3 length: 16 residues. Germline trimming cut 4 bases from V and 3 bases from J; bases unmatched to any gene: 6. CDR1 MDHEN and CDR2 SYDVKM come from the germline V gene. Written as DNA, the CDR3 is TGTGCCAGCAGTTCCGCCGGGACAGGGGGCGAAGAGACCCAGTACTTC. Amino acids: CASSSAGTGGEETQYF.

This clone was recorded at least ten times. An end of the junction differs from the germline gene, which may be a read error. The genes are TRBV19 and TRBJ1-2, with 7 bases lining up with TRBD1. This CDR3 has 12 residues. Germline V gives CDR1 LNHDA, CDR2 SQIVND (reference sequence). CDR3 in amino acids: CASSNGQETFAF. The DNA for the CDR3 is TGTGCCAGTAGTAACGGACAGGAAACGTTCGCCTTC.

This clone was counted only a few times. The rearrangement joins TRBV28 to TRBJ1-2; D is perhaps TRBD1 (5 bases). The length of the CDR3 is 14 residues. Germline loops: CDR1 MDHEN, CDR2 SYDVKM. Trimming took off 8 bases at V and 2 bases at J, with 15 bases between the two ends. The DNA of the CDR3 is TGTGCCAGCGGCGGGGCTCTTCTAAACTATGGCTACACCTTC. This gives the protein CASGGALLNYGYTF.

This clone has just one count. V usage is TRBV30 and J usage is TRBJ2-2, with TRBD1 identical over 7 bases. CDR1 and CDR2 (germline): GTSNPN, SVGIG (reference sequence). V was clipped by 4 bases and J by 4 bases; unmatched bases: 3. CDR3 size: 13 residues. CDR3 sequence reads: CAWNRGGTGELFF. The DNA for the CDR3 is TGTGCCTGGAACAGGGGCGGCACCGGGGAGCTGTTTTTT.

On this clone itself: One junction end does not reproduce the germline sequence, and a read error may be involved. The chain recombines TRBV7-2 with TRBJ1-1, with no clear D. The CDR3 sequence is 11 residues long. Germline values: CDR1 SGHTA, CDR2 FQGNSA. The CDR3 DNA reads as TGTGCCAGCAGCTCCGCTGCTGAACCTTTCTTT. Translating it yields CASSSAAEPFF.

This chain joins TRBV19 and TRBJ2-2, with D possibly being TRBD1 (6 bases). The V and J ends lost 3 bases and 2 bases respectively, with 13 bases between them. In germline, CDR1 is LNHDA, CDR2 SQIVND (reference sequence). There are 16 residues in the CDR3. CDR3 region: CASSILGARNTGELFF. CDR3 DNA: TGTGCCAGTAGTATTCTGGGGGCGCGTAACACCGGGGAGCTGTTTTTT.

With respect to this clone: This may be a read error, as it is one base from a much larger clone. This CDR3 is also generated by other DNA sequences in the sample. The V and J genes are TRBV6-1 and TRBJ2-2, with D perhaps matching TRBD2 (6 bases). The CDR3 runs 13 residues. V was cut by 9 bases and J by 3 bases, with 11 bases left in between. Germline V gene lookup returns CDR1 MNHNS and CDR2 SASEGT. The CDR3: CASYSGDTGELFF. In nucleotides, the CDR3 is TGTGCCAGTTATAGCGGTGACACCGGGGAGCTGTTTTTT.

This clone appeared a single time. This chain connects TRBV7-3 to TRBJ2-2, with 12 bases matching TRBD2. Germline CDR1 SGHTA, CDR2 FQGTGA. CDR3 length equals 16 residues. V lost 4 bases to trimming and J lost 5 bases; unmatched junction nucleotides: 5. The CDR3 nucleotides read TGTGCCAGCAGCTCCGGACTAGCGGGGTGGACCGGGGAGCTGTTTTTT. Protein product: CASSSGLAGWTGELFF.

The chain recombines TRBV7-8 with TRBJ2-2, with D possibly being TRBD2 (6 bases). Trimming stripped 1 base from V and 14 bases from J, with 20 bases between. CDR3 length: 15 residues. Per germline, CDR1 SGHVS and CDR2 FQNEAQ. The CDR3 reads CASSLVLVTAGYLFF. For the CDR3, the DNA is TGTGCCAGCAGCTTAGTGCTGGTCACCGCGGGGTATCTGTTTTTT.

This clone was detected a few times. The junction and the germline gene differ at one end; a read error may be behind it. The rearrangement joins TRBV27 to TRBJ1-5; 7 bases are shared with TRBD1. Germline V gene lookup returns CDR1 MNHEY and CDR2 SMNVEV (reference sequence). The CDR3 runs 14 residues. In nucleotides, the CDR3 is TGTGCCAGCAGTGACAAGGGGGCAGGTCAGCCCCAGAATTTT. Residues: CASSDKGAGQPQNF.

This clone was observed a few times. In DNA form, the CDR3 reads TGTGCCAGTAGCGTGAGGTCATCGGTGGGGCCTTATGAGCAGTTCTTC. Protein product: CASSVRSSVGPYEQFF. The V call is TRBV19, the J call TRBJ2-1; the D gene is possibly TRBD1 (5 bases). V shed 6 bases and J shed 8 bases, with 23 bases lying between them. The CDR3 is 16 residues long. Germline lookup yields CDR1 LNHDA and CDR2 SQIVND (reference sequence).

The gene calls are TRBV20-1 and TRBJ2-6, with D possibly TRBD1 on 5 matching bases. CDR1 DFQATT and CDR2 SNEGSKA come from the germline V gene (reference sequence). V was shortened by 5 bases and J by 3 bases, with 14 bases between the two germline ends. There are 15 residues in the CDR3. The CDR3 reads CSALGADSGANVLTF. The CDR3, as DNA: TGCAGTGCTCTAGGGGCAGACAGTGGGGCCAACGTCCTGACTTTC.

At least ten counts were recorded for this clone. This may stem from a read error, because a much larger clone lies one nucleotide away. The CDR3 nucleotides read TGCGCCAGCAGCCAAGGGAGACAGGGCTATGGCTGCACCTTC. This codes for CASSQGRQGYGCTF. The V gene is TRBV4-1, the J gene TRBJ1-2; 7 bases fit TRBD1. Per germline, CDR1 MGHRA and CDR2 YSYEKL. This CDR3 contains 14 residues.